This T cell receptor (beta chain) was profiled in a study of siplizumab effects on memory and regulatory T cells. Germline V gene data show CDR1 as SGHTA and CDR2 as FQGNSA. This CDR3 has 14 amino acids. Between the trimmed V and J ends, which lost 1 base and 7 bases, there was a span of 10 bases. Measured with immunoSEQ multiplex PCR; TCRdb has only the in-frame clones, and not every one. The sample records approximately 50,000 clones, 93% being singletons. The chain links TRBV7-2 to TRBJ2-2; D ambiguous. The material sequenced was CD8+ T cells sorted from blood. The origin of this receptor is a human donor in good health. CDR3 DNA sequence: TGTGCCAGCAGCTTAGATCCCCTAGACGGGGAGCTGTTTTTT. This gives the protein CASSLDPLDGELFF.